This entry concerns a single T cell receptor (beta chain). Its antigen remains unidentified. TCRdb re-analysed the 5' RACE reads in MiXCR, keeping a single row per CDR3 protein. The data hold 700,000 or so distinct CDR3 sequences, with 19% observed a single time. The data were obtained in a study of CD8 T cells in ankylosing spondylitis. Study-wide results and caveats: Within ankylosing spondylitis blood, a TCR beta motif made up of under 10 highly homologous variants appeared to be characteristic.

Germline V gene sequence: CDR1 LGHNA, CDR2 YSLEER. The CDR3 consists of 14 residues. The V gene lost 0 bases and the J gene lost 7 bases, with 9 bases spanning the gap. The sequence came from a male donor with ankylosing spondylitis. Material: blood, either unsorted or a sorted T cell fraction (not recorded which). The chain employs TRBV4-3 and TRBJ2-2; D not certain. CDR3 amino acids: CASSQEYNFGELFF. The CDR3 nucleotides are TGCGCCAGCAGCCAAGAATACAACTTCGGGGAGCTGTTTTTT.